This TCR beta chain was observed in a study of T cells after yellow fever vaccination (dated by TCRdb to the late 2010s). Notes on the research overall: Libraries from fractions with low cell numbers were prepared with the SMART-Seq v4 Ultra Low Input RNA kit. To follow T-cell clones before and after primary and booster YFV17D yellow fever vaccination, bulk TCR alpha and beta repertoires were sequenced over time. Two healthy male donors, one aged 18 to 29 and one aged 30 to 40 years, were included in the cohort. Blood samples were taken at several timepoints before and after primary and secondary immunization, and bulk PBMC replicates and cell subsets were isolated. The paper as a whole reports these results and caveats: After the booster, most clones that had expanded after primary vaccination were detected again (nearly 97% of CD4 and 88% of CD8), suggesting broad maintenance of memory. A small fraction of clonotypes showed up in both the CD4 and CD8 compartments, probably as a result of convergent recombination. Because the study included only a couple of donors, the extent to which the findings can be generalized is limited. Compared with the primary T-cell response, the secondary T-cell response was weaker but faster, peaking on day 5 rather than day 15. Computational filtering was needed because FACS-sorted repertoires could contain abundant contaminating clonotypes from the bulk population.

The CDR3 covers 15 residues, taking in both the cysteine and the phenylalanine. CDR3 DNA only is kept here, 45 bases in frame from base 1. CDR1 and CDR2 are drawn from the germline V gene: KGHSH, LQKENI. Relative to germline, V is 3 bases shorter and J is 7 bases shorter, with 15 bases between their ends. TCRdb shows the sequencer as Illumina NovaSeq 6000. Synthesis of TCR cDNA relied on 5'RACE template switching, a step that introduced a universal primer site along with unique molecular identifiers. Priming for cDNA synthesis came from both the TCR alpha and TCR beta constant segments. Library amplification involved two PCR steps, and the second step added sample barcodes and sequencing adapters. Sequencing of libraries was done on Illumina HiSeq 2500 (2x100 bp) or NovaSeq (2x150 bp). In the paper's pipeline: Demultiplexing of reads and collapsing into UMI consensus sequences were performed with MIGEC, and V(D)J alignment was carried out with MiXCR. Using edgeR on replicate PBMC samples, clonotypes were called vaccine-responding if FDR was below 0.01 and the log2 fold change was above 5 up to day 15. Each bulk clonotype was labeled CD4 or CD8 based on which sequenced repertoire, CD4 or CD8, contained the clonotype at higher abundance. TCRdb's own reprocessing of the public reads used fastp at Q25 and MiXCR and kept productive beta chains. Entries are consolidated by CDR3 protein sequence, retaining the most common genes and DNA. The V and J calls come from TCRdb's annotation, not from the publication. The sample table shows some 240,000 distinct CDR3 sequences, and more than 3% are seen once. The ten largest clones add up to around 3% of the sample.

The treatment or condition label, read with the paper, signifies: live attenuated yellow fever vaccine strain. A standard Ficoll-Paque protocol was used to isolate PBMCs from peripheral blood. Dynabeads CD4 and CD8 positive selection kits were used to isolate CD4 and CD8 T-cell fractions. RNA was extracted with TriZol from bulk PBMCs, CD4 and CD8 fractions, and dextramer-positive and dextramer-negative fractions. This clonotype was seen at least ten times. There is no known antigen for this receptor. One base away there is no much larger clone; base qualities are not given. This receptor was identified in a young man who received the YFV17D yellow fever vaccine. The V and J segments used are TRBV18 and TRBJ2-2; the D gene is possibly TRBD2, with 5 bases matching. This sample comprised CD4+ T cells sorted from PBMCs, obtained 10 days after the yellow fever booster vaccination. The DNA sequence is as follows: TGTGCCAGCTCACCCCTGCTAGCTGAAAACGGGGAGCTGTTTTTT. It translates to CASSPLLAENGELFF.